This TCR beta chain was obtained from a study of T cells in Graves' hyperthyroidism and ophthalmopathy. Study information: Before any treatment, at initial diagnosis, peripheral blood was collected.

V lost 4 bases, J lost 5 bases, and 5 bases stayed unmatched. Germline V CDR1 and CDR2: GTSNPN, SVGIG (reference sequence). The CDR3 is 14 residues long. Study conclusions and caveats: Expanded thyroid clonotypes (above 0.001) were mostly also found in blood.

The source material, RNA transcripts, was used to amplify TCR beta CDR3 regions. TCR CDR3 underwent first-round RT-PCR with the HTBI primer set. MiXCR, applied by TCRdb to the multiplex PCR reads, yields one record per CDR3 protein. The sample contains a few hundred thousand distinct CDR3 sequences, approximately 15% of which appear only once. Uncontrolled infection, other autoimmune disease, pregnancy or lactation disqualified patients from enrolment. As concerns this clonotype: Its antigen remains unidentified.

The sequence was collected from a woman in her thirties or forties with Graves' ophthalmopathy. Sequenced: blood. This chain links TRBV30 with TRBJ2-2, with 9 bases aligning to TRBD1. CDR3 protein: CAWTRDRVTGELFF. The CDR3 region has the DNA TGTGCCTGGACGCGGGACAGGGTAACCGGGGAGCTGTTTTTT.